Listed here is a single T cell receptor beta chain. Its target is unknown. This record belongs to a study of cytomegalovirus exposure and HLA in healthy donors. Study-level points and caveats: In a later analysis, V- and J-gene trimming of beta chains associated with a DCLRE1C missense variant, replicated independently. Presence/absence analyses supposed approximately even sequencing depth among donors.

Both 60 Vbeta primers and 13 Jbeta primers went into the PCR. Generated by immunoSEQ multiplex PCR, the TCRdb table keeps only in-frame clones and is missing some. The table has 140,000 to 150,000 clones, roughly three quarters seen once. Germline V lookup: CDR1 MNHEY, CDR2 SVGAGI. The CDR3 loop spans 14 amino acids. The V segment lost 5 bases and the J segment 5 bases; nucleotides outside the gene matches: 8. The J gene is TRBJ2-7, the V gene TRBV6-5, with 8 nucleotides matching TRBD1. The receptor was derived from a man aged 55 to 70 in good health and CMV-seronegative. The specimen sequenced was PBMCs. CDR3 in DNA: TGTGCCAGCAGTCCCTCACAGGGGGAGGACGAGCAGTACTTC. The encoded protein is CASSPSQGEDEQYF.